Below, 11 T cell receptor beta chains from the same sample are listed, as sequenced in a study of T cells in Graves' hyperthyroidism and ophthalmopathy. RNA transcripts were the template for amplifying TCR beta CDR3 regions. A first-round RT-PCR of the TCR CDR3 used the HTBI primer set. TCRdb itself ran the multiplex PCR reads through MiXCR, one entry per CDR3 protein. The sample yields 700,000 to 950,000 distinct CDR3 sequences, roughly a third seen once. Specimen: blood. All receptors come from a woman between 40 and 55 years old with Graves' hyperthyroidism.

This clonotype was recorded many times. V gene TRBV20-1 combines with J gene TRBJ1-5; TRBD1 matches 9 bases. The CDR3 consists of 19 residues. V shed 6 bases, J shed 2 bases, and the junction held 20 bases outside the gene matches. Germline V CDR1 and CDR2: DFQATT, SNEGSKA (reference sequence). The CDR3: CSASHRGLSGKWGNQPQHF. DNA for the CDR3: TGCAGTGCCTCACACAGGGGGCTATCCGGTAAATGGGGCAATCAGCCCCAGCATTTT.

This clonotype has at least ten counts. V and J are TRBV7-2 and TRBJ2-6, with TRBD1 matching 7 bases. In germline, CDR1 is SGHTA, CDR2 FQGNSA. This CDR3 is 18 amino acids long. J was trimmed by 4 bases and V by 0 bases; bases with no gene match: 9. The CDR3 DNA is TGTGCCAGCAGCTTAGCGCTCCAGGGGGTTGTGGGGGCCAACGTCCTGACTTTC. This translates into CASSLALQGVVGANVLTF.

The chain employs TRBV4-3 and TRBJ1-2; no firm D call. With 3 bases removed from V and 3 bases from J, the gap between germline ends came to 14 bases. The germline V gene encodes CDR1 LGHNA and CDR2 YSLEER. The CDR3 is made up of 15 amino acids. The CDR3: CASSQGVGSDYGYTF. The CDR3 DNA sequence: TGCGCCAGCAGCCAGGGAGTGGGTAGCGACTATGGCTACACCTTC.

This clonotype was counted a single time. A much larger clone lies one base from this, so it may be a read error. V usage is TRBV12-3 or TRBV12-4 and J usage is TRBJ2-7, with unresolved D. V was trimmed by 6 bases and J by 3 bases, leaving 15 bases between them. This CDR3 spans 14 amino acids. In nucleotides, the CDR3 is TGTGCCAGCAGCCCACAAGGGTTCCTCTACGAGCAGTACTTC. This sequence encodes CASSPQGFLYEQYF.

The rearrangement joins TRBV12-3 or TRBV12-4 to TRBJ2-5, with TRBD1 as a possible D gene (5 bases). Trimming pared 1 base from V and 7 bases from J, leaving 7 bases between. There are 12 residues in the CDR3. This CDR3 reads CASSLGGRTQYF. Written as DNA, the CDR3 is TGTGCCAGCAGTTTAGGGGGCAGGACCCAGTACTTC.

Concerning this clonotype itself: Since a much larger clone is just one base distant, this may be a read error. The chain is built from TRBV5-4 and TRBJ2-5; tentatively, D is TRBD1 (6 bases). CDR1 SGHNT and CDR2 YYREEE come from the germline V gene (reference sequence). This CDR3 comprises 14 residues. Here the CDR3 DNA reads TGTGCCAGCAGGTCCAGGGGTTACGAAGAGATCCAGTACTTC. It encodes CASRSRGYEEIQYF.

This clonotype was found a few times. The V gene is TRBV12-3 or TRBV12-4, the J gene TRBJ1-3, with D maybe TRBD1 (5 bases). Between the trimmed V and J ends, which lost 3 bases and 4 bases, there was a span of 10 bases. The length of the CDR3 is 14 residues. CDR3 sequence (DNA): TGTGCCAGCAGTTTTAAGGGGTCAGGAAACACCATATATTTT. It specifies CASSFKGSGNTIYF.

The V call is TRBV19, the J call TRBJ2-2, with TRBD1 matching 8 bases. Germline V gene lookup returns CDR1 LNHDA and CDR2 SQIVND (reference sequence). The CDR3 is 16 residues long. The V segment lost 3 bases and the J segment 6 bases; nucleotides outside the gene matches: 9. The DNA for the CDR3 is TGTGCCAGTAGTATCGGACAGGGTAGGCCTGCCGGGGAGCTGTTTTTT. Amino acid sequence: CASSIGQGRPAGELFF.

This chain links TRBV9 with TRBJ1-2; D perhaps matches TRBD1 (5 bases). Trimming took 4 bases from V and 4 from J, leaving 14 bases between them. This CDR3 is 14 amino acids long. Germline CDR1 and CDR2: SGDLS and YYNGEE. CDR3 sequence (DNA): TGTGCCAGCAGCTTAAACTCTGGGGCCTATGGCTACACCTTC. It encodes CASSLNSGAYGYTF.

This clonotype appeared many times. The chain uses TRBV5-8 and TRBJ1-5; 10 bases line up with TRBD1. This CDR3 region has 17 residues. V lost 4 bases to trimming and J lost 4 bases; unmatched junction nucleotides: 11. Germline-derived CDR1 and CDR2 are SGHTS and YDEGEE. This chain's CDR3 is CASSAHPGTGVNQPQHF. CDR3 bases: TGTGCCAGCAGCGCACACCCAGGGACAGGGGTTAATCAGCCCCAGCATTTT.

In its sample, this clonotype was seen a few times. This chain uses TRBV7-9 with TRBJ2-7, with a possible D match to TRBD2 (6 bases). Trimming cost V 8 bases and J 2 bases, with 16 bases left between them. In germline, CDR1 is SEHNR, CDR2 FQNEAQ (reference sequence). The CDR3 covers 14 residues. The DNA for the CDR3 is TGTGCCAGCGGGCCCGGGACTGCAACCTACGAGCAGTACTTC. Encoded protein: CASGPGTATYEQYF.